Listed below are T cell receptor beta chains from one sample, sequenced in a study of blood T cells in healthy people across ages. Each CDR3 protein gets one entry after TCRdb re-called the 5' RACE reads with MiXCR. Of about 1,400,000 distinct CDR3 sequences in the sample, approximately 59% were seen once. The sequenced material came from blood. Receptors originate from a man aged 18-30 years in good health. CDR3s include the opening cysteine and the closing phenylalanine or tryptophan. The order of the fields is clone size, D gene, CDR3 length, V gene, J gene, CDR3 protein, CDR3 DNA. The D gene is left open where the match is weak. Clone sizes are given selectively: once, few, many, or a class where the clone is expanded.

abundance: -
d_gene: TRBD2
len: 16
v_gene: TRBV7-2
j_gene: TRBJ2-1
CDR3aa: CASSTYGTSGNNEQFF
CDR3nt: TGTGCCAGCAGCACCTACGGGACTAGCGGAAACAATGAGCAGTTCTTC

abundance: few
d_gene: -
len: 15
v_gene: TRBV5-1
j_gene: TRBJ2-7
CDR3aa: CASSLRRLAPHEQYF
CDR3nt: TGCGCCAGCAGCTTGAGAAGGTTGGCACCCCACGAGCAGTACTTC

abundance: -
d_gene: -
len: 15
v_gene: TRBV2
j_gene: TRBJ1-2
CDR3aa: CASPDSVGPNYGYTF
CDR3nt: TGTGCCAGCCCGGACAGTGTAGGCCCGAACTATGGCTACACCTTC

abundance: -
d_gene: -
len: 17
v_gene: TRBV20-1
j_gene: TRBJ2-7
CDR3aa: CSTRDDSLTVAAYEQYF
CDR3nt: TGCAGTACTAGAGATGATAGTTTGACCGTCGCGGCCTACGAGCAGTACTTC

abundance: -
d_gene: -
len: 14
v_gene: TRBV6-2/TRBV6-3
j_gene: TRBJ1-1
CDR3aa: CASSYPELYTEAFF
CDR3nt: TGTGCCAGCAGTTACCCCGAATTATACACTGAAGCTTTCTTT

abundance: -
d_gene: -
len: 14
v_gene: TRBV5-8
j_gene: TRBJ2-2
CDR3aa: CASSSPLEAGELFF
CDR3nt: TGTGCCAGCAGCTCCCCCTTGGAGGCCGGGGAGCTGTTTTTT

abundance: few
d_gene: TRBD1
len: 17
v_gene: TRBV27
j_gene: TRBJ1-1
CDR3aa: CASSLSRTGMRSTEAFF
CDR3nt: TGTGCCAGCAGTTTATCCCGGACAGGGATGAGGAGCACTGAAGCTTTCTTT

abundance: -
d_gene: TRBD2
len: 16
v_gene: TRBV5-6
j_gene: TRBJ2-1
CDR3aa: CASSERTSGSLYEQFF
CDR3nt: TGTGCCAGCAGCGAACGGACTAGCGGGAGTCTGTATGAGCAGTTCTTC

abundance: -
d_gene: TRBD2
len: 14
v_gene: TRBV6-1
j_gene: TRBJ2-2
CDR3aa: CASKTSGDTGELFF
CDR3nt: TGTGCCAGCAAAACTAGCGGCGACACCGGGGAGCTGTTTTTT

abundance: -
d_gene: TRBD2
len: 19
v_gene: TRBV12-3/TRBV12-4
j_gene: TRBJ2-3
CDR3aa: CASSFIPGGAGNSTDTQYF
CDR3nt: TGTGCCAGCAGTTTCATTCCGGGGGGGGCCGGAAATAGCACAGATACGCAGTATTTT